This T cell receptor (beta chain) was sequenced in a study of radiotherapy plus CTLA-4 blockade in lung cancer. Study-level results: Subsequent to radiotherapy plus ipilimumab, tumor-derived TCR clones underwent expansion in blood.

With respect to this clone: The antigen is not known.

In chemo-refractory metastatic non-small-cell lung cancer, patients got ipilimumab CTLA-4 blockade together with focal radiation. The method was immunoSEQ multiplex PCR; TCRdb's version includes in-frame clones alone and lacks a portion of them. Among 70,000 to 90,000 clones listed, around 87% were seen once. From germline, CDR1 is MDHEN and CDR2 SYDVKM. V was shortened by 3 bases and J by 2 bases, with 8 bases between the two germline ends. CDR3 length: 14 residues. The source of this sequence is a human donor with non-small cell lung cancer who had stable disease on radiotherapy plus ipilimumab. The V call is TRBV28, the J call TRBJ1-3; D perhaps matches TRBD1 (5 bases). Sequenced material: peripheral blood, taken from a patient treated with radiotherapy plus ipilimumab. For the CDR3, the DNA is TGTGCCAGCAGTTTGGCGGGGCCTGGAAACACCATATATTTT. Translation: CASSLAGPGNTIYF.